These 26 T cell receptor beta chains were sequenced from one sample in a study of blood T cell repertoires in COVID-19 (dated by TCRdb to about 2020). Library prep was done by the immunoSEQ multiplex PCR assay. The table was pulled from immuneACCESS by TCRdb, which kept in-frame rearrangements only. Such tables lose some clones; where checked, under half of the loss comes from unresolved V genes, and the rest has no known cause. This sample has over 200,000 clones in its table, and about 90% of those were observed once. 1% to 1.5% of the sample is in the top ten clones. Sequenced sample: peripheral blood. Receptors originate from a man aged 30 to 39 with acute or convalescent COVID-19.

This clone is a singleton in its sample. This chain links TRBV20-1 with TRBJ2-7; D unclear. V was trimmed by 3 bases and J by 5 bases, leaving 17 bases between them. Germline values: CDR1 DFQATT, CDR2 SNEGSKA (reference sequence). This CDR3 contains 14 residues. The DNA of the CDR3 is TGCAGTGCTAGTCCGGTTGAGCGCTCGAACGAGCAGTACTTC. Translating gives CSASPVERSNEQYF.

CDR3 sequence reads: CASSLGGASGNTIYF. CDR3 sequence (DNA): TGTGCCAGTAGCCTAGGGGGCGCATCGGGAAACACCATATATTTT. The chain couples TRBV19 to TRBJ1-3; 7 nucleotides agree with TRBD1. The V and J ends lost 6 bases and 4 bases, in that order; junction bases with no gene match: 9. CDR3 length equals 15 residues. The V gene's germline CDR1 is LNHDA and CDR2 SQIVND (reference sequence).

This clone was found a few times. The chain links TRBV5-1 to TRBJ1-6, with 11 bases identical to TRBD1. The V gene's germline CDR1 is SGHRS and CDR2 YFSETQ. This CDR3 has 14 residues. With 3 bases clipped from V and 11 bases from J, the junction kept 4 bases outside the gene matches. The CDR3, as DNA: TGCGCCAGCAGCTGGACAGGGGGCGATGCACCCCTCCACTTT. Its translation is CASSWTGGDAPLHF.

This clone was seen only a few times. The J gene is TRBJ1-6, the V gene TRBV5-4; 9 positions agree with TRBD1. CDR1 is SGHNT, CDR2 YYREEE, per germline (reference sequence). The junction had 5 bases not matched to a gene; V was cut back by 3 bases and J by 7 bases. The CDR3 covers 15 residues. CDR3 loop: CASSSATGGNSPLHF. In nucleotides, the CDR3 is TGTGCCAGCAGCTCAGCGACAGGGGGGAATTCACCCCTCCACTTT. Full variable domain (remainder filled in from reference TRBV5-4 and TRBJ1-6): ETGVTQSPTHLIKTRGQQVTLRCSSQSGHNTVSWYQQALGQGPQFIFQYYREEENGRGNFPPRFSGLQFPNYSSELNVNALELDDSALYLCASSSATGGNSPLHFGNGTRLTVT.

The V gene is TRBV4-1, the J gene TRBJ2-2; 9 nucleotides agree with TRBD1. Germline CDR1 reads MGHRA; CDR2 reads YSYEKL. The CDR3 has 17 residues. The J segment lost 2 bases and the V segment lost 1 base, leaving 5 bases of the junction unmatched. The CDR3 is CASSQGLQGANTGELFF. The CDR3 region has the DNA TGCGCCAGCAGCCAAGGATTACAGGGGGCTAACACCGGGGAGCTGTTTTTT.

V and J are TRBV6-4 and TRBJ2-3; 7 positions match TRBD1. Germline V lookup: CDR1 MRHNA, CDR2 SNTAGT. The CDR3 spans 13 residues. The ends lost 6 bases at V and 1 base at J; junction bases unmatched: 1. CDR3 sequence (DNA): TGTGCCAGCAGCGGACAGGGCACAGATACGCAGTATTTT. Protein: CASSGQGTDTQYF.

The chain carries TRBV5-1 and TRBJ2-7; 10 bases match TRBD2. There are 15 residues in the CDR3. V lost 2 bases and J lost 3; bases outside the gene matches: 5. In germline, CDR1 is SGHRS, CDR2 YFSETQ. The CDR3 here is CASSFLAGEHYEQYF. The CDR3 DNA reads as TGCGCCAGCAGCTTCCTAGCGGGGGAACACTACGAGCAGTACTTC.

CDR3 sequence: CASSSRGITEAFF. CDR3 DNA: TGTGCCAGCAGTTCTCGGGGGATAACTGAAGCTTTCTTT. This chain joins TRBV6-5 and TRBJ1-1, with D perhaps TRBD1 (5 bases). This CDR3 has 13 amino acids. Per the germline V gene, CDR1 is MNHEY and CDR2 is SVGAGI. Trimming shortened V by 4 bases and J by 5 bases, and 11 bases separated the two germline ends.

This chain uses TRBV10-1 with TRBJ2-1; 14 bases are shared with TRBD2. With V trimmed by 9 bases and J by 7 bases, 2 bases remained unmatched. The CDR3 spans 13 residues. The V gene's germline CDR1 is WNHNN and CDR2 SYGVQD (reference sequence). The CDR3 is CARGTSGSNEQFF. The CDR3 DNA sequence: TGCGCCAGGGGGACTAGCGGGAGTAATGAGCAGTTCTTC.

The CDR3 nucleotides are TGTGCCAGCAAGACGAGAGGTTTTGGCTACACCTTC. Protein sequence: CASKTRGFGYTF. The gene calls are TRBV2 and TRBJ1-2; no definite D call. Trimming stripped 7 bases from V and 7 bases from J, with 13 bases between. This CDR3 spans 12 amino acids. Germline CDR1 SNHLY, CDR2 FYNNEI.

The V gene is TRBV6-2 or TRBV6-3, the J gene TRBJ1-3, with a weak D call TRBD1 (6 bases). Trimming removed 6 bases from V and 4 bases from J, with 16 bases in between. The germline gives CDR1 MNHEY, CDR2 SVGEGT. The CDR3 sequence is 15 residues long. The CDR3 nucleotides are TGTGCCAGCAGCGAGGACAGAAGTTCGGGAAACACCATATATTTT. Translation gives CASSEDRSSGNTIYF.

The chain couples TRBV7-2 to TRBJ2-1; TRBD1 matches 8 bases. This CDR3 region has 14 residues. Germline lookup yields CDR1 SGHTA and CDR2 FQGNSA. After removal of 5 bases from V and 4 bases from J, the junction contained 4 bases not matched to a gene. The CDR3 nucleotides are TGTGCCAGCAGCCCTGACAGGGGATACAATGAGCAGTTCTTC. This encodes CASSPDRGYNEQFF.

The chain carries TRBV2 and TRBJ2-1, with 7 bases matching TRBD1. The trim removed 7 bases at V and 4 bases at J, leaving 4 bases unmatched. This CDR3 region has 13 residues. Per the germline V gene, CDR1 is SNHLY and CDR2 is FYNNEI. CDR3 protein: CASIEGAYNEQFF. In nucleotides, the CDR3 is TGTGCCAGCATAGAGGGGGCATACAATGAGCAGTTCTTC. Full variable domain (missing parts from reference TRBV2 and TRBJ2-1): EPEVTQTPSHQVTQMGQEVILRCVPISNHLYFYWYRQILGQKVEFLVSFYNNEISEKSEIFDDQFSVERPDGSNFTLKIRSTKLEDSAMYFCASIEGAYNEQFFGPGTRLTVL.

This chain connects TRBV19 to TRBJ2-7; 10 bases are a match to TRBD1. The CDR3 is 16 residues long. Trimming took 5 bases from V and 1 from J; bases not matched to a gene: 8. CDR1 and CDR2 (germline): LNHDA, SQIVND (reference sequence). CDR3 nucleotides: TGTGCCAGTAGTTCAACCGGGGACAGGGGTTCCTACGAGCAGTACTTC. Amino acid sequence: CASSSTGDRGSYEQYF. The complete variable domain, with remaining parts taken from reference TRBV19 and TRBJ2-7, reads DGGITQSPKYLFRKEGQNVTLSCEQNLNHDAMYWYRQDPGQGLRLIYYSQIVNDFQKGDIAEGYSVSREKKESFPLTVTSAQKNPTAFYLCASSSTGDRGSYEQYFGPGTRLTVT.

The CDR3 loop is CASGGTKTEAFF. CDR3 nucleotides: TGCGCCAGCGGGGGCACGAAGACTGAAGCTTTCTTT. This chain uses TRBV5-1 with TRBJ1-1, with TRBD1 as a possible D gene (6 bases). Between the trimmed V and J ends, which lost 7 bases and 5 bases, there was a span of 12 bases. The CDR3 extends over 12 amino acids. Germline V gives CDR1 SGHRS, CDR2 YFSETQ.

The chain links TRBV6-2 or TRBV6-3 to TRBJ2-7; 7 positions match TRBD2. This CDR3 contains 15 residues. After removal of 4 bases from V and 6 bases from J, the junction contained 12 bases not matched to a gene. Germline values: CDR1 MNHEY, CDR2 SVGEGT. DNA of the CDR3: TGTGCCAGCAGTTCACTGGCGGGAGATATGGGCGAGCAGTACTTC. This codes for CASSSLAGDMGEQYF.

This chain links TRBV19 with TRBJ1-5; D might be TRBD1 (6 bases). Between the trimmed V and J ends, which lost 6 bases and 4 bases, there was a span of 19 bases. Germline CDR1 and CDR2: LNHDA and SQIVND (reference sequence). This CDR3 region has 16 residues. CDR3 DNA sequence: TGTGCCAGTAGCCGCGATACAGGGCGTCGTAATCAGCCCCAGCATTTT. Translation gives CASSRDTGRRNQPQHF.

The chain employs TRBV2 and TRBJ1-5; 7 nucleotides align to TRBD1. Germline CDR1 is SNHLY and CDR2 is FYNNEI. Trimming removed 0 bases from V and 0 bases from J; junction bases left unmatched: 2. The CDR3 totals 16 residues. This chain's CDR3 is CASSEARQGSNQPQHF. As DNA, the CDR3 is TGTGCCAGCAGTGAAGCGCGACAGGGTAGCAATCAGCCCCAGCATTTT.

J is TRBJ2-1 and V is TRBV19, with 7 nucleotides matching TRBD1. Per the germline V gene, CDR1 is LNHDA and CDR2 is SQIVND (reference sequence). The CDR3 sequence is 14 residues long. J was trimmed by 14 bases and V by 6 bases; bases with no gene match: 16. DNA for the CDR3: TGTGCCAGTAGCGAACGACAGGGCCCTACCGACGAGTTCTTC. Its translation: CASSERQGPTDEFF.

V gene TRBV6-6 combines with J gene TRBJ2-7, with TRBD2 matching 11 bases. Germline V lookup: CDR1 MNHNY, CDR2 SVGAGI (reference sequence). There are 14 residues in the CDR3. V trimming: 8 bases; J trimming: 3 bases; junction bases outside the gene matches: 6. CDR3 bases: TGTGCCAGCCTTACTAGCGGGAGTTACTACGAGCAGTACTTC. Translated, it gives CASLTSGSYYEQYF.

The gene calls are TRBV5-8 and TRBJ1-2; D gene unclear. Trimming removed 6 bases at V and 2 bases at J, with 17 bases between. The germline gives CDR1 SGHTS, CDR2 YDEGEE. The CDR3 runs to 15 residues. The CDR3 DNA sequence: TGTGCCAGCACCCTACCCAACTCGCCCAACTATGGCTACACCTTC. It codes for CASTLPNSPNYGYTF.

This chain uses TRBV19 with TRBJ1-2, with D possibly matching TRBD1 (6 bases). Trimming left V 6 bases short and J 7 bases short, with 15 bases between. This CDR3 region has 13 residues. Germline-derived CDR1 and CDR2 are LNHDA and SQIVND (reference sequence). CDR3 amino acids: CASRPTGKAGYTF. Written as DNA, the CDR3 is TGTGCCAGTAGGCCGACAGGCAAAGCTGGCTACACCTTC.

About this clone itself: This same CDR3 is encoded by further DNA sequences in the sample. The rearrangement uses TRBV24-1 and TRBJ2-5, with D hard to call. CDR1 and CDR2 from the germline V gene are KGHDR and SFDVKD. CDR3 size: 12 residues. Trimming pared 1 base from V and 5 bases from J, leaving 4 bases between. The CDR3 loop is CATSDFQETQYF. Here the CDR3 DNA reads TGTGCCACCAGTGATTTCCAGGAGACCCAGTACTTC.

This chain links TRBV25-1 with TRBJ2-7; TRBD2 matches 8 bases. The ends lost 11 bases at V and 3 bases at J; junction bases unmatched: 9. The CDR3 contains 13 residues. Germline-derived CDR1 and CDR2 are MGHDK and SYGVNS. Here the CDR3 reads CAGGTRGDYEQYF. CDR3 coding DNA: TGTGCCGGCGGGACTAGAGGTGACTACGAGCAGTACTTC.

The rearrangement joins TRBV2 to TRBJ2-1; the match to TRBD2 covers 8 bases. Losses at the gene ends were 2 bases for V and 4 bases for J; bases not matched to a gene: 10. Germline V lookup: CDR1 SNHLY, CDR2 FYNNEI. The CDR3 is 17 amino acids. For the CDR3, the DNA is TGTGCCAGCAGTGAACTGATTGCGGGAGGCCCATACAATGAGCAGTTCTTC. As protein: CASSELIAGGPYNEQFF.

This chain links TRBV28 with TRBJ1-2; D is uncertain. This CDR3 is built from 12 residues. Germline CDR1 reads MDHEN; CDR2 reads SYDVKM. Between the trimmed V and J ends, which lost 4 bases and 1 base, there was a span of 4 bases. This CDR3 is CASSYFNYGYTF. The CDR3 region has the DNA TGTGCCAGCAGTTACTTTAACTATGGCTACACCTTC.